This T cell receptor (beta chain) appears in the sequencing data of a study of T cells in Graves' hyperthyroidism and ophthalmopathy. The table lists this clonotype with many counts. Patients with uncontrolled infections, other autoimmune diseases, pregnancy or lactation were excluded. The CDR3 consists of 14 residues. Trimming stripped 6 bases from V and 0 bases from J, with 11 bases between. TCR beta CDR3 sequences were amplified from RNA transcripts. With the HTBI primer set, the TCR CDR3 went through a first round of RT-PCR. TCRdb processed the multiplex PCR reads anew with MiXCR; each CDR3 protein has one entry. The table includes around 250,000 distinct CDR3 sequences, roughly 15% detected once.

This rearrangement joins TRBV12-3 or TRBV12-4 to TRBJ1-1; tentative D call: TRBD1 (5 bases). The material sequenced was blood. This TCR came from a woman aged 40 to 50 with Graves' hyperthyroidism that later progressed to Graves' ophthalmopathy. The CDR3 protein is CASSPWGVNTEAFF. The DNA for the CDR3 is TGTGCCAGCAGCCCCTGGGGGGTGAACACTGAAGCTTTCTTT.